The 22 T cell receptor beta chains given below trace back to one sample, sequenced in a study of early T cells in non-severe SARS-CoV-2 infection. TCRdb ran MiXCR on the 5' RACE reads and lists one entry per CDR3 protein. Among tens of thousands of distinct CDR3 sequences, 12% were seen once, and the ten largest hold about 16%. Sequencing was performed on whole blood. Receptors originate from an adult who was a healthcare worker with PCR-confirmed SARS-CoV-2 infection or an uninfected control (not recorded which).

This clonotype came up a few times. The chain is built from TRBV5-1 and TRBJ1-2, with D perhaps matching TRBD1 (5 bases). Germline V lookup: CDR1 SGHRS, CDR2 YFSETQ. The CDR3 sequence is 15 residues long. Trimming cost V 0 bases and J 3 bases, with 12 bases left between them. In DNA, the CDR3 is TGCGCCAGCAGCTTGGCCCCCGACAGCCACTATGGCTACACCTTC. Amino acids: CASSLAPDSHYGYTF.

This clonotype was counted only a few times. The gene calls are TRBV4-1 and TRBJ1-5; no definite D call. This CDR3 is 14 amino acids long. Germline CDR1 is MGHRA and CDR2 is YSYEKL. The V and J ends lost 5 bases and 2 bases respectively, with 10 bases between them. The CDR3 loop reads CASSVLPGNQPQHF. CDR3 DNA: TGCGCCAGCAGCGTCCTACCTGGCAATCAGCCCCAGCATTTT.

The table lists this clonotype with many counts. This chain joins TRBV20-1 and TRBJ2-3; 7 positions agree with TRBD2. The V gene's germline CDR1 is DFQATT and CDR2 SNEGSKA (reference sequence). This CDR3 is 17 amino acids long. V shed 0 bases, J shed 5 bases, and the junction held 14 bases outside the gene matches. CDR3 sequence (DNA): TGCAGTGCTAGAGATCCTGGCGGGGGTAAGAATGGAGATACGCAGTATTTT. Translating it yields CSARDPGGGKNGDTQYF.

CDR3 protein: CASSSGQMNTEAFF. The DNA of the CDR3 is TGTGCCAGCAGCTCCGGACAGATGAACACTGAAGCTTTCTTT. The V call is TRBV7-9, the J call TRBJ1-1; a weak D match, TRBD1 (6 bases). Trimming removed 4 bases from V and 0 bases from J, with 9 bases in between. In germline, CDR1 is SEHNR, CDR2 FQNEAQ (reference sequence). The CDR3 totals 14 residues.

This clonotype was seen repeatedly, ten times or more. The rearrangement uses TRBV20-1 and TRBJ2-4; 7 bases are shared with TRBD1. In germline, CDR1 is DFQATT, CDR2 SNEGSKA (reference sequence). Trimming at V came to 1 base and at J to 0 bases, leaving 6 bases not matched to a gene. The CDR3 length is 16 residues. The CDR3 coding sequence is TGCAGTGCTAGAGGGAGACAGGGTTTAGCCAAAAACATTCAGTACTTC. Protein sequence: CSARGRQGLAKNIQYF.

V gene TRBV2 combines with J gene TRBJ2-7; tentative D call: TRBD2 (6 bases). Trimming removed 11 bases at V and 6 bases at J, with 17 bases between. CDR1 and CDR2 from the germline V gene are SNHLY and FYNNEI. CDR3 length: 12 residues. The chain's CDR3 is CAGIYGRGEQYF. CDR3 DNA: TGTGCCGGAATTTACGGGCGGGGCGAGCAGTACTTC.

This clonotype was seen at least ten times. The chain joins TRBV6-2 or TRBV6-3 to TRBJ2-7; 8 nucleotides match TRBD1. CDR1 and CDR2 (germline): MNHEY, SVGEGT. The trim removed 9 bases at V and 2 bases at J, leaving 6 bases unmatched. There are 13 residues in the CDR3. This chain's CDR3 is CASTRTGPYEQYF. DNA for the CDR3: TGTGCCAGTACCAGGACAGGGCCCTACGAGCAGTACTTC.

This clonotype was seen ten or more times. V is TRBV10-3 and J is TRBJ2-1; tentatively, D is TRBD2 (5 bases). The germline V gene encodes CDR1 ENHRY and CDR2 SYGVKD. V dropped 10 bases and J dropped 4 bases, with 11 bases sitting between them. This CDR3 comprises 12 residues. The CDR3 spells CANPQRYNEQFF. The DNA of the CDR3 is TGTGCCAACCCCCAGCGGTACAATGAGCAGTTCTTC.

This clonotype was picked up one time. The chain employs TRBV6-2 or TRBV6-3 and TRBJ2-2, with a weak D call TRBD2 (5 bases). CDR3 length equals 14 residues. Germline CDR1 is MNHEY and CDR2 is SVGEGT. Deletions cut 3 bases from V and 3 bases from J, with 8 bases between. Here the CDR3 DNA reads TGTGCCAGCAGTTATGGACTGTACACCGGGGAGCTGTTTTTT. Residues: CASSYGLYTGELFF.

The chain couples TRBV6-5 to TRBJ2-2, with 12 bases that match TRBD1. CDR3 length equals 17 residues. After removal of 2 bases from V and 1 base from J, the junction contained 2 bases not matched to a gene. Germline lookup yields CDR1 MNHEY and CDR2 SVGAGI. CDR3 residues: CASSYGTGGQNTGELFF. CDR3 DNA sequence: TGTGCCAGCAGTTACGGGACAGGGGGCCAGAACACCGGGGAGCTGTTTTTT.

In its sample, this clonotype was seen many times. The gene calls are TRBV6-2 or TRBV6-3 and TRBJ2-1, with D unresolved. Germline values: CDR1 MNHEY, CDR2 SVGEGT. The length of the CDR3 is 13 residues. V dropped 5 bases and J dropped 7 bases, with 12 bases sitting between them. The CDR3: CASSPGPRNEQFF. The CDR3 DNA reads TGTGCCAGCAGTCCCGGACCAAGGAATGAGCAGTTCTTC.

This clonotype was seen at least ten times. The chain is built from TRBV7-9 and TRBJ2-3, with D possibly matching TRBD2 (5 bases). Per the germline V gene, CDR1 is SEHNR and CDR2 is FQNEAQ (reference sequence). With 3 bases removed from V and 2 bases from J, the gap between germline ends came to 12 bases. CDR3 length equals 15 residues. CDR3 protein: CASSFDGGYTDTQYF. As DNA, the CDR3 is TGTGCCAGCAGCTTTGACGGAGGCTACACAGATACGCAGTATTTT.

A few counts support this clonotype. The V gene is TRBV19, the J gene TRBJ1-2, with 7 bases lining up with TRBD1. J gave up 4 bases and V 6 bases, and 8 bases lay outside the gene matches. Germline lookup yields CDR1 LNHDA and CDR2 SQIVND (reference sequence). The CDR3 is 14 residues long. CDR3 loop: CASRPGQLGYGYTF. The CDR3 DNA reads as TGTGCCAGTAGGCCGGGACAGTTGGGCTATGGCTACACCTTC. Supplemented by reference TRBV19 and TRBJ1-2, the full variable domain reads DGGITQSPKYLFRKEGQNVTLSCEQNLNHDAMYWYRQDPGQGLRLIYYSQIVNDFQKGDIAEGYSVSREKKESFPLTVTSAQKNPTAFYLCASRPGQLGYGYTFGSGTRLTVV.

This rearrangement joins TRBV10-2 to TRBJ2-7; 7 bases are shared with TRBD1. This CDR3 is built from 15 residues. With 7 bases clipped from V and 3 bases from J, the junction kept 12 bases outside the gene matches. CDR1 WSHSY and CDR2 SAAADI come from the germline V gene. CDR3 loop: CASKRQRDSLYEQYF. CDR3 in DNA: TGCGCCAGCAAGAGGCAAAGGGACAGCCTCTACGAGCAGTACTTC.

This clonotype was counted ten times or more. The rearrangement joins TRBV7-9 to TRBJ2-1, with a possible D match to TRBD1 (6 bases). The CDR3 runs 14 residues. CDR1 is SEHNR, CDR2 FQNEAQ, per germline (reference sequence). V lost 3 bases to trimming and J lost 5 bases, with 11 bases between them. The CDR3 nucleotides read TGTGCCAGCAGCTTTACAGGGCTCGACAATGAGCAGTTCTTC. Translated, it gives CASSFTGLDNEQFF.

At least ten counts were recorded for this clonotype. The chain employs TRBV2 and TRBJ1-1; D ambiguous. Trimming removed 3 bases from V and 2 bases from J, with 7 bases in between. Germline CDR1 reads SNHLY; CDR2 reads FYNNEI. CDR3 length equals 13 residues. The CDR3: CASSDPANTEAFF. The CDR3 DNA reads as TGTGCCAGCAGTGATCCCGCCAACACTGAAGCTTTCTTT.

This clonotype has more than one count but fewer than ten. This chain uses TRBV2 with TRBJ1-4; no firm D call. Trimming stripped 5 bases from V and 8 bases from J, with 12 bases between. The CDR3 consists of 13 residues. Germline CDR1 is SNHLY and CDR2 is FYNNEI. CDR3 residues: CASSKGGREKLFF. The DNA of the CDR3 is TGTGCCAGCAGTAAAGGAGGGAGGGAAAAACTGTTTTTT. The full variable domain, its missing parts supplied by reference TRBV2 and TRBJ1-4, is EPEVTQTPSHQVTQMGQEVILRCVPISNHLYFYWYRQILGQKVEFLVSFYNNEISEKSEIFDDQFSVERPDGSNFTLKIRSTKLEDSAMYFCASSKGGREKLFFGSGTQLSVL.

The chain combines TRBV27 with TRBJ1-1; D not resolved. The CDR3 covers 13 residues. The ends were cut back, 1 base at V and 5 bases at J, with 8 bases in the middle. The germline gives CDR1 MNHEY, CDR2 SMNVEV (reference sequence). CDR3 sequence: CASSLYRTTEAFF. DNA of the CDR3: TGTGCCAGCAGTTTATACAGAACAACTGAAGCTTTCTTT.

This clonotype was detected many times. This chain uses TRBV4-1 with TRBJ2-4; D is unclear. Germline CDR1 is MGHRA and CDR2 is YSYEKL. The CDR3 is made up of 17 amino acids. V was pared by 3 bases and J by 0 bases, with 15 bases between. CDR3 in amino acids: CASSQLGPNIAKNIQYF. The DNA for the CDR3 is TGCGCCAGCAGCCAGTTAGGACCTAATATAGCCAAAAACATTCAGTACTTC.

Ten or more counts support this clonotype. The V and J genes are TRBV6-6 and TRBJ1-6; D ambiguous. Germline values: CDR1 MNHNY, CDR2 SVGAGI (reference sequence). V was clipped by 5 bases and J by 7 bases, with 15 bases between them. The CDR3 extends over 15 amino acids. Here the CDR3 reads CASSPPPGGNSPLHF. The CDR3 DNA is TGTGCCAGCAGTCCCCCACCCGGCGGGAATTCACCCCTCCACTTT.

This clonotype has a count of ten or more. The J gene is TRBJ1-2, the V gene TRBV20-1; 8 positions match TRBD1. With V trimmed by 5 bases and J by 4 bases, 6 bases remained unmatched. The V gene's germline CDR1 is DFQATT and CDR2 SNEGSKA (reference sequence). The CDR3 contains 13 residues. The CDR3 loop reads CSAYTGQGYGYTF. CDR3 DNA: TGCAGTGCTTACACTGGACAGGGCTATGGCTACACCTTC.

This clonotype was seen at least ten times. The genes are TRBV25-1 and TRBJ2-1; 7 bases match TRBD2. After removal of 4 bases from V and 3 bases from J, the junction contained 6 bases not matched to a gene. The CDR3 is 15 amino acids. Germline V gives CDR1 MGHDK, CDR2 SYGVNS. The CDR3 sequence is CASSGASGLYNEQFF. The CDR3 coding sequence is TGTGCCAGCAGTGGAGCTAGCGGACTCTACAATGAGCAGTTCTTC.